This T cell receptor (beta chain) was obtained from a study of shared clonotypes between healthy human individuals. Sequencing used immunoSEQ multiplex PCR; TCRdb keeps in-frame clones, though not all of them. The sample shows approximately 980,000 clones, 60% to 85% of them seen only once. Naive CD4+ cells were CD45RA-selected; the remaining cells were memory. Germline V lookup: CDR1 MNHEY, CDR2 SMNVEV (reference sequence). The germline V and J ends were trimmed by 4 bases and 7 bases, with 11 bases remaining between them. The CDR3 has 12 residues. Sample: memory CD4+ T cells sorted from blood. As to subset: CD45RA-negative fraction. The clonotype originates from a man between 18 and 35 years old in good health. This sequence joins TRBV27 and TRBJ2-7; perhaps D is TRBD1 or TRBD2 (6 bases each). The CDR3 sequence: CASSSTGTEQYF. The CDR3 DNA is TGTGCCAGCAGTTCCACAGGGACTGAGCAGTACTTC.